The 21 T cell receptor beta chains in this list originate from one sample, sequenced in a study of blood T cell repertoires in COVID-19. Repertoires were generated with immunoSEQ multiplex PCR, while TCRdb's copy carries only in-frame clones and drops some. This sample has 200,000 to 300,000 clones, with about 90% found just once. Input material: peripheral blood. These receptors came from a woman aged 40 to 50 with acute or convalescent COVID-19.

The gene calls are TRBV18 and TRBJ1-1; tentatively, D is TRBD1 (5 bases). Per germline, CDR1 KGHSH and CDR2 LQKENI. This CDR3 has 15 residues. Trimming removed 3 bases from V and 5 bases from J, with 16 bases in between. This CDR3 reads CASSPQQAPRTEAFF. The CDR3 DNA reads as TGTGCCAGCTCACCCCAACAGGCCCCGAGGACTGAAGCTTTCTTT.

This rearrangement joins TRBV18 to TRBJ2-3; D may be TRBD1 (5 bases). Germline V CDR1 and CDR2: KGHSH, LQKENI. Trimming removed 0 bases at V and 5 bases at J, with 15 bases between. The CDR3 is made up of 16 amino acids. The CDR3 sequence: CASSPPASGSVDTQYF. The CDR3 nucleotides are TGTGCCAGCTCACCACCGGCCTCAGGGTCGGTAGATACGCAGTATTTT.

This chain connects TRBV5-1 to TRBJ2-3; D is ambiguous. Germline V lookup: CDR1 SGHRS, CDR2 YFSETQ. CDR3 size: 12 residues. The V gene lost 1 base and the J gene lost 4 bases, with 4 bases spanning the gap. The CDR3 region has the DNA TGCGCCAGCAGCTTGTATTCAGATACGCAGTATTTT. Translated, it gives CASSLYSDTQYF.

The rearrangement joins TRBV6-2 or TRBV6-3 to TRBJ2-2; weak D call: TRBD1 (6 bases). V lost 2 bases and J 7 bases, leaving 8 bases between the germline ends. The CDR3 is 13 residues long. CDR1 is MNHEY, CDR2 SVGEGT, per germline. CDR3 nucleotides: TGTGCCAGCAGTTACAAGGGGGTCGGGGAGCTGTTTTTT. Its translation is CASSYKGVGELFF.

V and J are TRBV6-4 and TRBJ2-5; D is perhaps TRBD1 (5 bases). The CDR3 runs 15 residues. Trimming shortened V by 0 bases and J by 5 bases, and 13 bases separated the two germline ends. From germline, CDR1 is MRHNA and CDR2 SNTAGT. The CDR3 region has the DNA TGTGCCAGCAGTGACTCGGCAGGGATCGGGGAGACCCAGTACTTC. Its protein product is CASSDSAGIGETQYF.

The chain has TRBV4-1 and TRBJ1-3; D possibly corresponds to TRBD1 (6 bases). This CDR3 contains 15 residues. Germline V gene data show CDR1 as MGHRA and CDR2 as YSYEKL. The germline V and J ends were trimmed by 6 bases and 0 bases, with 12 bases remaining between them. This CDR3 reads CASRPTGTSGNTIYF. As DNA, the CDR3 is TGCGCCAGCAGGCCTACAGGGACCTCTGGAAACACCATATATTTT.

The gene calls are TRBV29-1 and TRBJ2-7; TRBD2 matches 9 bases. Germline V gene sequence: CDR1 SQVTM, CDR2 ANQGSEA. V shed 3 bases, J shed 1 base, and the junction held 7 bases outside the gene matches. The CDR3 extends over 15 amino acids. The CDR3 is CSVERLAETSYEQYV. The CDR3 DNA sequence: TGCAGCGTTGAGCGACTAGCGGAAACTTCCTACGAGCAGTACGTC.

The gene calls are TRBV7-6 and TRBJ2-1; 11 positions match TRBD2. The V gene end was trimmed by 5 bases and the J gene end by 9 bases; junction bases not matched to a gene: 9. Germline lookup yields CDR1 SGHVS and CDR2 FNYEAQ. The CDR3 is made up of 15 amino acids. The CDR3 reads CASSPGASGGSEQFF. CDR3 nucleotides: TGTGCCAGCAGCCCTGGGGCTAGCGGGGGGTCTGAGCAGTTCTTC.

The rearrangement joins TRBV9 to TRBJ2-5; the match to TRBD2 covers 10 bases. Germline values: CDR1 SGDLS, CDR2 YYNGEE. CDR3 length: 15 residues. V dropped 1 base and J dropped 2; count of bases not matched to a gene: 2. CDR3 sequence: CASSVLAGVQETQYF. CDR3 in DNA: TGTGCCAGCAGCGTACTAGCGGGGGTTCAAGAGACCCAGTACTTC.

This sequence joins TRBV19 and TRBJ1-5, with a tentative D call TRBD1 (6 bases). The CDR3 contains 14 residues. The V end was cut by 3 bases, the J end by 3 bases, with 9 bases between. Germline CDR1 is LNHDA and CDR2 is SQIVND (reference sequence). In DNA, the CDR3 is TGTGCCAGTAGTATGGCAGGGGACAATCAGCCCCAGCATTTT. Protein sequence: CASSMAGDNQPQHF.

The genes are TRBV10-2 and TRBJ2-3, with D possibly matching TRBD2 (5 bases). CDR3 length equals 14 residues. The germline CDR1 and CDR2 sequences are WSHSY and SAAADI. Trimming shortened V by 5 bases and J by 4 bases, and 13 bases separated the two germline ends. The CDR3 protein is CASSTGLPSDTQYF. CDR3 bases: TGCGCCAGCAGTACCGGACTCCCCTCAGATACGCAGTATTTT.

On this clone: The same CDR3 arises from other DNA sequences in this sample as well. The genes are TRBV5-1 and TRBJ2-3; 8 bases agree with TRBD1. Trimming at V came to 4 bases and at J to 3 bases, leaving 4 bases not matched to a gene. Germline V gene data show CDR1 as SGHRS and CDR2 as YFSETQ. The CDR3 is 14 residues long. The CDR3 DNA sequence: TGCGCCAGCAGCCCAGGACAGGGTACAGATACGCAGTATTTT. It specifies CASSPGQGTDTQYF.

This chain uses TRBV5-1 with TRBJ2-6; the D gene is possibly TRBD2 (5 bases). Trimming stripped 4 bases from V and 0 bases from J, with 8 bases between. The germline V gene encodes CDR1 SGHRS and CDR2 YFSETQ. The CDR3 is 15 residues long. CDR3 amino acids: CASSLATSGANVLTF. The CDR3 DNA reads as TGCGCCAGCAGCCTAGCTACCTCTGGGGCCAACGTCCTGACTTTC.

The chain is built from TRBV5-4 and TRBJ1-2; D is unresolved. The CDR3 consists of 13 residues. V was cut by 4 bases and J by 3 bases, with 10 bases left in between. Germline values: CDR1 SGHNT, CDR2 YYREEE (reference sequence). CDR3 amino acids: CASSPDGDYGYTF. The CDR3 DNA sequence: TGTGCCAGCAGCCCCGACGGGGACTATGGCTACACCTTC.

This chain links TRBV6-6 with TRBJ2-7; possibly TRBD2 for D (6 bases). This CDR3 spans 14 amino acids. In germline, CDR1 is MNHNY, CDR2 SVGAGI (reference sequence). V was cut by 5 bases and J by 2 bases, with 13 bases left in between. The CDR3 here is CASSAGTGAYEQYV. The CDR3, as DNA: TGTGCCAGCAGTGCCGGTACGGGGGCCTACGAGCAGTACGTC.

The V call is TRBV7-8, the J call TRBJ2-5, with a weak D call TRBD1 (6 bases). This CDR3 region has 15 residues. V shed 0 bases and J shed 4 bases, with 12 bases lying between them. The germline V gene has CDR1 SGHVS and CDR2 FQNEAQ. CDR3: CASSLAARGRETQYF. CDR3 bases: TGTGCCAGCAGCTTAGCAGCTAGGGGGAGAGAGACCCAGTACTTC.

The gene calls are TRBV2 and TRBJ2-7; 9 bases are a match to TRBD1. V was pared by 6 bases and J by 6 bases, with 9 bases of the junction left unmatched. Germline V gene data show CDR1 as SNHLY and CDR2 as FYNNEI. CDR3 length: 14 residues. CDR3 sequence reads: CASRLGQGIGEQYV. In DNA form, the CDR3 reads TGTGCCAGCAGACTGGGACAGGGAATTGGCGAGCAGTACGTC.

The chain is built from TRBV30 and TRBJ2-5, with 7 bases identical to TRBD1. V was pared by 4 bases and J by 1 base, with 6 bases of the junction left unmatched. Germline V gene lookup returns CDR1 GTSNPN and CDR2 SVGIG (reference sequence). The CDR3 consists of 14 residues. The CDR3 region has the DNA TGTGCCTGGAACCAGGGGGTTCGCCAAGAGACCCAGTACTTC. This translates into CAWNQGVRQETQYF.

The V call is TRBV9, the J call TRBJ2-3; D is possibly TRBD2 (6 bases). Germline V gene data show CDR1 as SGDLS and CDR2 as YYNGEE. The CDR3 spans 15 residues. V was pared by 3 bases and J by 2 bases, with 13 bases between. CDR3 loop: CASSAGGESTDTQYF. In DNA form, the CDR3 reads TGTGCCAGCAGCGCGGGCGGGGAGTCCACAGATACGCAGTATTTT.

This chain links TRBV27 with TRBJ2-3; 13 bases map to TRBD2. Germline-derived CDR1 and CDR2 are MNHEY and SMNVEV (reference sequence). The CDR3 totals 15 residues. Trimming cost V 5 bases and J 6 bases; bases outside gene matches: 5. The DNA for the CDR3 is TGTGCCAGCAGTCTACTAGCGGGGGGGCTGGATACGCAGTATTTT. As protein: CASSLLAGGLDTQYF.

V gene TRBV5-1 combines with J gene TRBJ1-1; D call uncertain. V was trimmed by 1 base and J by 1 base, leaving 8 bases between them. The CDR3 runs to 14 residues. Germline V gene lookup returns CDR1 SGHRS and CDR2 YFSETQ. Here the CDR3 reads CASSLLAGNTEAFF. The CDR3 nucleotides are TGCGCCAGCAGCTTGCTCGCCGGGAACACTGAAGCTTTCTTT.